This is a list of T cell receptor beta chains from one sample in a study of cytotoxic CD8 clonotypes in ibrutinib-treated CLL. The table came from immunoSEQ multiplex PCR; TCRdb's copy has only in-frame clones and leaves some out. Of about 130,000 clones listed, roughly 83% are singletons. Source: PBMCs, taken after 12 months of ibrutinib treatment. These receptors were collected from a human donor with chronic lymphocytic leukemia. The CDR3 runs from the conserved cysteine through the conserved F or W. The order of the fields is CDR3 protein, CDR3 DNA, clone size, D gene, J gene, V gene. The D gene is left open where the match is weak. Clone size is not always given. Where it is, it says once, few, many or a class for expanded clones.

CASSYNSYNQPQHF,TGTGCCAGCAGTTACAACAGTTACAATCAGCCCCAGCATTTT,.,.,TRBJ1-5,TRBV6-5
CASSPTGPETQYF,TGCGCCAGCAGCCCTACAGGGCCAGAGACCCAGTACTTC,.,.,TRBJ2-5,TRBV5-1
CASSVDWVYNEQFF,TGTGCCAGCAGCGTAGACTGGGTTTACAATGAGCAGTTCTTC,.,.,TRBJ2-1,TRBV9
CASSPKSTGQETQYF,TGCGCCAGCAGCCCAAAATCGACAGGACAAGAGACCCAGTACTTC,once,.,TRBJ2-5,TRBV5-1
CSIGTVQETQYF,TGCAGCATCGGGACAGTCCAAGAGACCCAGTACTTC,.,TRBD1,TRBJ2-5,TRBV29-1
CASSWTSGDTQYF,TGTGCCAGCAGCTGGACTAGCGGAGATACGCAGTATTTT,.,TRBD2,TRBJ2-3,TRBV7-2
CASSPGREMYTGELFF,TGTGCCAGCAGCCCCGGCAGGGAGATGTACACCGGGGAGCTGTTTTTT,.,.,TRBJ2-2,TRBV11-3
CASSRGTSSSGNTIYF,TGTGCCAGCAGCAGAGGGACTAGTAGCTCTGGAAACACCATATATTTT,.,.,TRBJ1-3,TRBV11-2
CASSNGPVSGVLTF,TGTGCCAGCAGCAACGGGCCCGTCTCCGGCGTCCTGACTTTC,.,.,TRBJ2-6,TRBV5-4
CATSRDGGSGTEAFF,TGTGCCACCAGCAGGGACGGGGGTAGCGGCACTGAAGCTTTCTTT,.,.,TRBJ1-1,TRBV15
CAWSVPEDSYEQYF,TGTGCCTGGAGTGTACCCGAGGACTCCTACGAGCAGTACTTC,few,.,TRBJ2-7,TRBV30
CASSQEVFGTDYSNQPQHF,TGCGCCAGCAGCCAAGAAGTATTTGGCACAGATTATAGCAATCAGCCCCAGCATTTT,.,.,TRBJ1-5,TRBV4-3
CAISELSGNTIYF,TGTGCCATCAGTGAGTTATCTGGAAACACCATATATTTT,few,.,TRBJ1-3,TRBV10-3
CASSTNRASSPLGSYTF,TGTGCCAGCAGCACAAATCGGGCCTCAAGTCCCCTGGGAAGCTACACCTTC,.,.,TRBJ1-2,TRBV5-4
CASSQVLGLSNQPQHF,TGCGCCAGCAGCCAGGTCCTCGGACTGAGCAATCAGCCCCAGCATTTT,.,.,TRBJ1-5,TRBV4-1
CASSPGGKRSSYNEQFF,TGTGCCAGCAGCCCGGGGGGCAAGCGAAGCTCCTACAATGAGCAGTTCTTC,.,.,TRBJ2-1,TRBV11-3
CASKGAGVLTGELFF,TGTGCCAGCAAAGGAGCGGGAGTCCTGACCGGGGAGCTGTTTTTT,.,TRBD2,TRBJ2-2,TRBV6-5
CATGDPGISLNTEAFF,TGTGCCACGGGGGACCCGGGCATTTCACTGAACACTGAAGCTTTCTTT,.,.,TRBJ1-1,TRBV6-6
CASSLMGPNTEAFF,TGTGCCAGCAGCTTAATGGGCCCGAACACTGAAGCTTTCTTT,.,.,TRBJ1-1,TRBV7-3
CASGMDRGYEQYF,TGTGCCAGTGGGATGGACAGGGGCTACGAGCAGTACTTC,few,TRBD1,TRBJ2-7,TRBV19
CASSIGIEGADTEAFF,TGTGCCAGTAGTATTGGCATAGAGGGTGCGGACACTGAAGCTTTCTTT,.,.,TRBJ1-1,TRBV19
CASSLAPVGNEQFF,TGCGCCAGCAGCTTGGCACCGGTTGGGAATGAGCAGTTCTTC,.,.,TRBJ2-1,TRBV5-1
CASSQVGQGSRNTIYF,TGCGCCAGCAGCCAAGTAGGGCAGGGAAGTCGGAACACCATATATTTT,few,.,TRBJ1-3,TRBV4-1
CSVGRQTTEAFF,TGCAGCGTTGGTCGACAGACTACTGAAGCTTTCTTT,.,.,TRBJ1-1,TRBV29-1
CASSPGLTGELFF,TGTGCCAGCAGCCCGGGACTAACCGGGGAGCTGTTTTTT,.,TRBD2,TRBJ2-2,TRBV6-5
CASSYGEANYGYTF,TGCGCCAGCAGCTACGGGGAGGCCAACTATGGCTACACCTTC,.,.,TRBJ1-2,TRBV4-1
CASSPIGGDGYTF,TGTGCCAGCAGCCCTATTGGGGGGGATGGCTACACCTTC,few,.,TRBJ1-2,TRBV7-9
CASSTRTGNKETQYF,TGTGCCAGCAGCACCCGGACAGGGAACAAAGAGACCCAGTACTTC,.,TRBD1,TRBJ2-5,TRBV9
CASSLWGSYEQYF,TGTGCCAGCAGCTTGTGGGGAAGTTACGAGCAGTACTTC,.,.,TRBJ2-7,TRBV5-6
CASSYSPGNEQFF,TGTGCCAGCAGTTACTCCCCGGGGAATGAGCAGTTCTTC,.,.,TRBJ2-1,TRBV6-5
CASRDNHGTQYF,TGTGCCAGTAGAGACAACCATGGGACCCAGTACTTC,.,.,TRBJ2-5,TRBV19
CASSSGRAEETQYF,TGTGCCAGCAGTAGCGGGAGGGCCGAAGAGACCCAGTACTTC,.,TRBD2,TRBJ2-5,TRBV7-2
CASSLALEGKSNQPQHF,TGTGCCAGCAGCTTGGCCCTAGAGGGGAAAAGCAATCAGCCCCAGCATTTT,once,.,TRBJ1-5,TRBV5-8
CASRGSGQAISGANVLTF,TGTGCCAGCAGGGGATCTGGACAGGCCATCTCTGGGGCCAACGTCCTGACTTTC,.,TRBD1,TRBJ2-6,TRBV27
CASSTQGYEKLFF,TGTGCCAGCAGTACACAGGGATATGAAAAACTGTTTTTT,.,.,TRBJ1-4,TRBV7-9
CASSRDREVRGYTF,TGTGCCAGCAGTAGAGACAGGGAGGTTCGTGGCTACACCTTC,.,TRBD1,TRBJ1-2,TRBV6-6
CASSLGPGGPAYEQYF,TGTGCCAGCAGCTTAGGCCCGGGGGGGCCTGCCTACGAGCAGTACTTC,.,TRBD2,TRBJ2-7,TRBV7-2
CASSQGQGGEKLFF,TGCGCCAGCAGCCAGGGACAGGGTGGTGAAAAACTGTTTTTT,.,TRBD1,TRBJ1-4,TRBV4-3
CASSWAGSDTQYF,TGTGCCAGCAGTTGGGCGGGATCAGATACGCAGTATTTT,.,.,TRBJ2-3,TRBV6-5
CASSQGRGLAEPYSYEQYF,TGTGCCAGCAGCCAGGGGAGGGGTCTAGCGGAGCCCTACTCCTACGAGCAGTACTTC,.,TRBD2,TRBJ2-7,TRBV4-2
CSVEQGLRFSEQFF,TGCAGCGTTGAGCAGGGCCTACGCTTTTCTGAGCAGTTCTTC,.,.,TRBJ2-1,TRBV29-1
CAISVLREHADTQYF,TGTGCCATCAGTGTTTTGCGGGAGCACGCAGATACGCAGTATTTT,.,TRBD2,TRBJ2-3,TRBV10-3
CASSERDRLYGYTF,TGTGCCAGCAGCGAGAGGGACAGACTCTATGGCTACACCTTC,.,TRBD1,TRBJ1-2,TRBV9
CASSLGLGYTF,TGTGCCAGCAGCCTAGGATTAGGCTACACCTTC,once,.,TRBJ1-2,TRBV11-1
CSVPGANTGELFF,TGCAGCGTTCCGGGGGCGAACACCGGGGAGCTGTTTTTT,.,.,TRBJ2-2,TRBV29-1
CASSPQQREAYEQYF,TGTGCCAGCTCACCCCAACAGCGGGAGGCTTACGAGCAGTACTTC,.,TRBD2,TRBJ2-7,TRBV18
CASGKERVKQFF,TGTGCCAGCGGGAAAGAGCGGGTTAAGCAGTTCTTC,.,.,TRBJ2-1,TRBV28
CASSVRVTGETQYF,TGTGCCAGCAGCGTCAGGGTTACTGGGGAGACCCAGTACTTC,.,.,TRBJ2-5,TRBV9
CSVVGRENIQYF,TGCAGCGTTGTGGGCAGGGAAAACATTCAGTACTTC,once,.,TRBJ2-4,TRBV29-1
CAWNRQGNEKLFF,TGTGCCTGGAATCGACAGGGGAATGAAAAACTGTTTTTT,.,TRBD1,TRBJ1-4,TRBV30
CASRREFRSQPQHF,TGCGCCAGCAGGCGGGAGTTTAGAAGTCAGCCCCAGCATTTT,few,.,TRBJ1-5,TRBV5-1
CASSRWLWPDRRGSATGELFF,TGTGCCAGCTCACGATGGTTATGGCCTGATCGAAGGGGGTCGGCCACCGGGGAGCTGTTTTTT,few,.,TRBJ2-2,TRBV18
CSADTDYEQYF,TGCAGTGCTGACACAGACTACGAGCAGTACTTC,.,.,TRBJ2-7,TRBV20-1
CASSLLAGPYNEQFF,TGTGCCAGCAGCTTACTAGCGGGTCCTTACAATGAGCAGTTCTTC,.,TRBD2,TRBJ2-1,TRBV13
CATSRDRGLYTEAFF,TGTGCCACCAGCAGAGATCGGGGACTTTACACTGAAGCTTTCTTT,few,.,TRBJ1-1,TRBV15
CASSRGTSGDNEQFF,TGTGCCAGCAGCCGAGGGACTAGCGGCGACAATGAGCAGTTCTTC,.,TRBD2,TRBJ2-1,TRBV7-9
CASRIDRGNTEAFF,TGCGCCAGCCGTATCGACAGGGGGAACACTGAAGCTTTCTTT,few,TRBD1,TRBJ1-1,TRBV5-1
CASSLAGADTQYF,TGCGCCAGCAGCTTGGCCGGGGCAGATACGCAGTATTTT,.,.,TRBJ2-3,TRBV5-1
CASSLGLWAGGPDEQFF,TGTGCCAGCAGTTTAGGTCTGTGGGCAGGGGGCCCGGATGAGCAGTTCTTC,.,TRBD1,TRBJ2-1,TRBV27
CASSMGLGYGYTF,TGTGCCAGCAGTATGGGACTGGGCTATGGCTACACCTTC,.,.,TRBJ1-2,TRBV28